This T cell receptor (beta chain) was obtained from a study of cytomegalovirus exposure and HLA in healthy donors. The germline gives CDR1 PRHDT, CDR2 FYEKMQ (reference sequence). CDR3 length: 14 amino acids. V was cut by 0 bases and J by 2 bases, with 7 bases left in between. As to this clone: The sample contains more than one DNA sequence encoding this CDR3.

Primers for the PCR totalled 60 Vbeta and 13 Jbeta. Repertoires were generated with immunoSEQ multiplex PCR, while TCRdb's copy carries only in-frame clones and drops some. The sample shows 150,000 to 200,000 clones, 60% to 85% of them seen only once. Sample: PBMCs. The rearrangement joins TRBV13 to TRBJ1-1; tentative D call: TRBD1 (6 bases). The origin of this receptor is a female donor in good health and CMV-seronegative. The chain's CDR3 is CASSLGQGNTEAFF. CDR3 nucleotide sequence: TGTGCCAGCAGCTTAGGACAGGGTAACACTGAAGCTTTCTTT.